Sequencing of this TCR beta chain was carried out in a study of spatial heterogeneity in lung cancer. Notes on the study in general: At tumor resection, ubiquitous expanded TCRs were detected in blood more often than later.

Deletions cut 1 base from V and 1 base from J, with 10 bases between. Germline-derived CDR1 and CDR2 are SGHRS and YFSETQ. The CDR3 spans 15 residues. This clonotype has just a few counts. The antigen remains undetermined. This sample's time point: blood at routine non-recurrence follow-up after resection. Extraction of whole RNA from tumor, nontumor lung or frozen PBMC preceded unsorted sequencing. TCRdb re-analysed the 5' RACE reads in MiXCR, keeping a single row per CDR3 protein. Among 72,000 or so distinct CDR3 sequences listed, approximately 9% were seen once. The TCR sequence derives from a female donor with early-stage non-small cell lung cancer. Sample: PBMCs, taken at follow-up. The chain links TRBV5-1 to TRBJ2-3; possible D gene TRBD2, 6 bases. CDR3 sequence reads: CASSLTGVRTDTQYF. CDR3 DNA: TGCGCCAGCAGCTTGACGGGGGTCCGCACAGATACGCAGTATTTT.